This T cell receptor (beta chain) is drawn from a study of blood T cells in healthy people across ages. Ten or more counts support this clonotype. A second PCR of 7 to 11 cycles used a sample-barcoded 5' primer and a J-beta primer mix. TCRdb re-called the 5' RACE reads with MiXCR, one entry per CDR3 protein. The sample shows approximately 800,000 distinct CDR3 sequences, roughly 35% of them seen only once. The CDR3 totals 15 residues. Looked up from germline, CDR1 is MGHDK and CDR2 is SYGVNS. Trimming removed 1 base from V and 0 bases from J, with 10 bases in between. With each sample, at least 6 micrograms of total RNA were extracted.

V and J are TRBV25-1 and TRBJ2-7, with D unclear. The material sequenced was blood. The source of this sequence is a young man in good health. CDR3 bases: TGTGCCAGCAGTGAATGGAGTACTATCTCCTACGAGCAGTACTTC. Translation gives CASSEWSTISYEQYF.